This TCR beta chain was identified during a study of CD8 T cells in Susac syndrome. This CDR3 region has 14 residues. Germline V lookup: CDR1 DFQATT, CDR2 SNEGSKA (reference sequence). With 1 base removed from V and 4 bases from J, the gap between germline ends came to 13 bases. After extraction with the RNeasy kit, 0.5 to 1 ug of the RNA was reverse transcribed using random hexamers. TCRdb used MiXCR to reprocess the immunoSEQ multiplex PCR reads, holding one entry per CDR3 protein. The sample lists 170,000 or so distinct CDR3 sequences, around 96% occurring once. Source material: CD4+ T cells from PBMCs. The receptor's source is a human donor with Susac syndrome. The V gene is TRBV20-1, the J gene TRBJ1-2; D is perhaps TRBD1 (5 bases). This CDR3 is CSARGRQGFYGYTF. The CDR3 region has the DNA TGCAGTGCTAGAGGGCGGCAGGGTTTCTATGGCTACACCTTC.